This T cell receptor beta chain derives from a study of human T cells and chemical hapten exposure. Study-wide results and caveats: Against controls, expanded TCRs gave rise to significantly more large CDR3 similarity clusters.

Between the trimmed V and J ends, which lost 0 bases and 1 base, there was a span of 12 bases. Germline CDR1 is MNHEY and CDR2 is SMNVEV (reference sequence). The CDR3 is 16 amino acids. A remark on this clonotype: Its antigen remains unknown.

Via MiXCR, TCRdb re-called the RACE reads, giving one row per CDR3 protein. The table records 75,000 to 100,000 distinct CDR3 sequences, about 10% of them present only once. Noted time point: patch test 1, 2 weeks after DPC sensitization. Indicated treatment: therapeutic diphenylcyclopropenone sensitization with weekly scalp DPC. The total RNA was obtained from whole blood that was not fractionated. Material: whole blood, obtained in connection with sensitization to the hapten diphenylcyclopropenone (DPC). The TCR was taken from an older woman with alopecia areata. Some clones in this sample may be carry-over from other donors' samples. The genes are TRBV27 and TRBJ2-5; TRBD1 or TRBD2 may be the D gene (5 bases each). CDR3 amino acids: CASSLSGVASQETQYF. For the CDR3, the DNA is TGTGCCAGCAGTTTATCGGGGGTAGCAAGCCAAGAGACCCAGTACTTC.